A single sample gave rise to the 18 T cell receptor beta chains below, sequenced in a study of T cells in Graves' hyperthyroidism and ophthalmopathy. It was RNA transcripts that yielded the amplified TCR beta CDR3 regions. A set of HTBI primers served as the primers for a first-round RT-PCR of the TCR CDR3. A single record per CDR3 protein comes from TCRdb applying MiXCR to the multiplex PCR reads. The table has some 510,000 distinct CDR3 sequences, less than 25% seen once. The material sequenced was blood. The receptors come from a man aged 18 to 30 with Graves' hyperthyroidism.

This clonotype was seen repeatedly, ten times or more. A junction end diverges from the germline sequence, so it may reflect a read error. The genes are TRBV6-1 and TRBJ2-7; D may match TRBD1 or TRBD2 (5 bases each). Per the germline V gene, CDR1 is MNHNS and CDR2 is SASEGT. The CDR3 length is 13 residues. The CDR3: CASSTPLGDEQYF. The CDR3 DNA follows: TGTGCCAGCAGTACCCCTTTAGGGGACGAGCAATACTTC.

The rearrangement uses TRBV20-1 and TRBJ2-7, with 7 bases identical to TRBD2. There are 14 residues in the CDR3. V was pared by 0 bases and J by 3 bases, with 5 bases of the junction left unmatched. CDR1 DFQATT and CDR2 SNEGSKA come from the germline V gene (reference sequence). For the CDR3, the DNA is TGCAGTGCTAGAGATCGCCAGCGGGGCTACGAGCAGTACTTC. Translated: CSARDRQRGYEQYF.

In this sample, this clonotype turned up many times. As DNA, the CDR3 is TGCGCCAGCAGCTTGGACGGACAGGGGGTTTACGAGCAGTACTTC. Residues: CASSLDGQGVYEQYF. This sequence joins TRBV5-1 and TRBJ2-7; 10 nucleotides match TRBD1. The CDR3 is 15 residues long. Germline V gives CDR1 SGHRS, CDR2 YFSETQ. J was trimmed by 4 bases and V by 0 bases; bases with no gene match: 4.

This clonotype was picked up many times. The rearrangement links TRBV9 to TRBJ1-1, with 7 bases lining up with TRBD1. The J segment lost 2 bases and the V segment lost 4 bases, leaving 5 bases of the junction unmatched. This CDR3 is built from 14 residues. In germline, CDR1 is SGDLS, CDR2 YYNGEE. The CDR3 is CASSPGDSNTEAFF. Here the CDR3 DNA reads TGTGCCAGCAGCCCAGGGGACAGTAACACTGAAGCTTTCTTT.

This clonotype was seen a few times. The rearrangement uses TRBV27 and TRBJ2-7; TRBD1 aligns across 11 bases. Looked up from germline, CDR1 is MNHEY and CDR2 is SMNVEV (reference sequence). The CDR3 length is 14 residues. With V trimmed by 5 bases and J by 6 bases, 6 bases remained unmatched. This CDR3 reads CASSITGTGGEQYF. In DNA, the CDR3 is TGTGCCAGCAGTATTACCGGGACAGGGGGCGAGCAGTACTTC.

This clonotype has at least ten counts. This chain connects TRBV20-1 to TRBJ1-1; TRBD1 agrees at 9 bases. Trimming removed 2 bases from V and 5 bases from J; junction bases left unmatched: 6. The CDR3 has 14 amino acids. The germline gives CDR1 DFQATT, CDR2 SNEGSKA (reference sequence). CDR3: CSARRGQGITEAFF. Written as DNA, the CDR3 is TGCAGTGCTAGACGTGGACAGGGGATAACTGAAGCTTTCTTT.

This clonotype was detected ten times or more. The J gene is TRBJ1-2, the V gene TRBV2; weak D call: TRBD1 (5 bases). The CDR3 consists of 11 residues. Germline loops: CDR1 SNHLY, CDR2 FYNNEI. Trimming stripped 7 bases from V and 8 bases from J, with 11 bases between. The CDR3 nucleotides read TGTGCCAGCACAGGGTACTTGGGCTACACCTTC. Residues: CASTGYLGYTF.

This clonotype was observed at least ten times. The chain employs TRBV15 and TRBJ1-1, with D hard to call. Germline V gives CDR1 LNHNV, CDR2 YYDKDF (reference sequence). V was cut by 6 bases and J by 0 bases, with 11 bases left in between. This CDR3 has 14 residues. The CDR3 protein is CATSPSGLNTEAFF. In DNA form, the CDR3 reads TGTGCCACCAGTCCCTCGGGTCTGAACACTGAAGCTTTCTTT.

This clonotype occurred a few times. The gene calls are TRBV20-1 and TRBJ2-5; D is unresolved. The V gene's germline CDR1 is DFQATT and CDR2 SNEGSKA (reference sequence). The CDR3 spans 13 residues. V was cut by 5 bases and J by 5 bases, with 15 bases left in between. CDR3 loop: CSAPPVVTETQYF. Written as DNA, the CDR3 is TGCAGTGCTCCCCCGGTCGTTACGGAGACCCAGTACTTC.

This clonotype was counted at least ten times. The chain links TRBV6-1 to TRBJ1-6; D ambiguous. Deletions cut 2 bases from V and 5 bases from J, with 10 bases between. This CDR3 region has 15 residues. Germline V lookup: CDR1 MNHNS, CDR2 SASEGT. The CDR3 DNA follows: TGTGCCAGCAGTGAACAACTCCCCGATAATTCACCCCTCCACTTT. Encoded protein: CASSEQLPDNSPLHF.

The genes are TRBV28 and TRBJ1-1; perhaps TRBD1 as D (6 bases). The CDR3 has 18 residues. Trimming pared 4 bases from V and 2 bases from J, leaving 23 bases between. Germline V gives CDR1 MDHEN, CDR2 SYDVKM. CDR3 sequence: CASSSRILHRDSNTEAFF. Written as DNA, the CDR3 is TGTGCCAGCAGTTCCCGAATACTGCACAGGGACTCCAACACTGAAGCTTTCTTT.

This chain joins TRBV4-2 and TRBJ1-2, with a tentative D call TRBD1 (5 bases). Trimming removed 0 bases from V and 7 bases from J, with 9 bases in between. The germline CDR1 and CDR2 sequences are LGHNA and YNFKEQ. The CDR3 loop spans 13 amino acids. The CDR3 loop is CASSQDLGRGYTF. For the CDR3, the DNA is TGTGCCAGCAGCCAAGATCTGGGACGTGGCTACACCTTC.

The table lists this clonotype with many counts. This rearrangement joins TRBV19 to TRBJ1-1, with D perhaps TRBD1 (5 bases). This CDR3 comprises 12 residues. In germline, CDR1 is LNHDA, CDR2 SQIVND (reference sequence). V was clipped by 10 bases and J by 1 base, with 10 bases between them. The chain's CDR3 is CATHTGNTEAFF. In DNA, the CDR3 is TGTGCCACTCATACAGGGAACACTGAAGCTTTCTTT.

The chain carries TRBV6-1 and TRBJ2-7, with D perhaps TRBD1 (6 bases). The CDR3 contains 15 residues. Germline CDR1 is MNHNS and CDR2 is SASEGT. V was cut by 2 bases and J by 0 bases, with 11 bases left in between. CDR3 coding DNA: TGTGCCAGCAGTGAACGTGGACAGAGCTCCTACGAGCAGTACTTC. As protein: CASSERGQSSYEQYF.

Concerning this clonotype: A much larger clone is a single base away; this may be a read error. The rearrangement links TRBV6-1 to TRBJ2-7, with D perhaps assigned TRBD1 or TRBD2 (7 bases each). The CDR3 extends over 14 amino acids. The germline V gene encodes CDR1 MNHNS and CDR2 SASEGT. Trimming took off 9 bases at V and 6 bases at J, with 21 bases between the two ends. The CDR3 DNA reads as TGTGCCAGTTGGGGGAGGGACAGACCCTGCGAGCAGTACTTC. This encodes CASWGRDRPCEQYF.

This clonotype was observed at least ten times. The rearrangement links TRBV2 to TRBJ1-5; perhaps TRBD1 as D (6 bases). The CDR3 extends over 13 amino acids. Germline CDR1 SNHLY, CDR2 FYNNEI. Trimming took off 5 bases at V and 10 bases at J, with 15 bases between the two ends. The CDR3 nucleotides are TGTGCCAGCAGTCTTGAGACAGGTAGTCCCCAGCATTTT. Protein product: CASSLETGSPQHF.

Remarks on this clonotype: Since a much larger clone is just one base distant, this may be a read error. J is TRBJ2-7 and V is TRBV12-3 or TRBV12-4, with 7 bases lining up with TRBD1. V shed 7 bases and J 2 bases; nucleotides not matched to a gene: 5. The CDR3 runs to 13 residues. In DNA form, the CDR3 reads TGTGCCAGCAACCCCGGGACAGCCTACGAGCAGTACTTC. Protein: CASNPGTAYEQYF.

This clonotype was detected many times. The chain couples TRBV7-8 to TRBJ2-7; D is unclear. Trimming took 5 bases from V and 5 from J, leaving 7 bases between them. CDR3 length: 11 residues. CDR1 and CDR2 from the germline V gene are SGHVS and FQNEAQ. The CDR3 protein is CASSKTHEQYF. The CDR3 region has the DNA TGTGCCAGCAGCAAGACTCACGAGCAGTACTTC.